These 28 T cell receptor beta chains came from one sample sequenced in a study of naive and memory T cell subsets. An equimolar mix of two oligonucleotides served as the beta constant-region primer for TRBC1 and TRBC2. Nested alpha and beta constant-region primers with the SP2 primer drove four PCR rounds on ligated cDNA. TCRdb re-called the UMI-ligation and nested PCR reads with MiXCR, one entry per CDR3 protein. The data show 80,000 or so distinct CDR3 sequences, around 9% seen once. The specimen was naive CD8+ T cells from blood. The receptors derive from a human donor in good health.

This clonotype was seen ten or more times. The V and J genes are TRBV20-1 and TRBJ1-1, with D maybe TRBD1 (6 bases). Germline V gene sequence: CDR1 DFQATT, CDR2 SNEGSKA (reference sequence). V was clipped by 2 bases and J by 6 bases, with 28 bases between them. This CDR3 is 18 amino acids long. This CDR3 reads CSARTFGSTGREGAEAFF. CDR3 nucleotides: TGCAGTGCTAGAACTTTTGGGAGTACAGGGCGAGAGGGCGCTGAAGCTTTCTTT.

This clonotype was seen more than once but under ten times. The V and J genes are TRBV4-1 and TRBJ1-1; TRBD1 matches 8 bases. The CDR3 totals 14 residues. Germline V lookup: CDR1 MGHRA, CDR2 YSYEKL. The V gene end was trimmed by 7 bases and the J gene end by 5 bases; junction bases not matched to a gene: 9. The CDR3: CASTPDRGMTEAFF. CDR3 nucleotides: TGCGCCAGCACTCCCGACAGGGGAATGACTGAAGCTTTCTTT.

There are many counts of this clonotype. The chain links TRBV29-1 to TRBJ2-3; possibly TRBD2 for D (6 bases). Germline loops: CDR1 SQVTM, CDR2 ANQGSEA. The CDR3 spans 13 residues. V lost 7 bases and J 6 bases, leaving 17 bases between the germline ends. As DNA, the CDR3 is TGCAGCGAAGACCGGGACTCTGGGGATACGCAGTATTTT. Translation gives CSEDRDSGDTQYF.

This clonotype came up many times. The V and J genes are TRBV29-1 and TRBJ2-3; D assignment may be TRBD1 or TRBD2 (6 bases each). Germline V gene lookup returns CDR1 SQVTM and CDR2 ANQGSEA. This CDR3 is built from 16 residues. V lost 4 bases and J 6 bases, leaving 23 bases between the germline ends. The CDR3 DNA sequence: TGCAGCGTTGTGGGGGGCGGGCCTTCGGGCGTGGATACGCAGTATTTT. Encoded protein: CSVVGGGPSGVDTQYF.

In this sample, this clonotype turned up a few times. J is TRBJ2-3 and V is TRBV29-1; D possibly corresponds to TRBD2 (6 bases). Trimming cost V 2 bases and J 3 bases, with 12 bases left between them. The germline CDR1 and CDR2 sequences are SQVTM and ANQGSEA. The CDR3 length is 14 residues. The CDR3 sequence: CSVEIAVLTDTQYF. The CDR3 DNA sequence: TGCAGCGTTGAAATAGCGGTATTAACAGATACGCAGTATTTT.

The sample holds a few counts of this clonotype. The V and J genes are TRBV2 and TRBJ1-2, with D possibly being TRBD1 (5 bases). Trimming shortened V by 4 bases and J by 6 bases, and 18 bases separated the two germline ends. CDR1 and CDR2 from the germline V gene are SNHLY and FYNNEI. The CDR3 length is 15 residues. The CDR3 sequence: CASSVRAGINDGYTF. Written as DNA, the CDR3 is TGTGCCAGCAGTGTTCGGGCAGGGATAAATGATGGCTACACCTTC.

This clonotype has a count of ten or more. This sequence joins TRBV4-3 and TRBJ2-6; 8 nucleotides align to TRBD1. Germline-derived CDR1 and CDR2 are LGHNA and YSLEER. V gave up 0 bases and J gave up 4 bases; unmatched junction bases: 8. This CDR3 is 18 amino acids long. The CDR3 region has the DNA TGCGCCAGCAGCCAAGAAGGACAGGGTTTCTCCGGGGCCAACGTCCTGACTTTC. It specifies CASSQEGQGFSGANVLTF.

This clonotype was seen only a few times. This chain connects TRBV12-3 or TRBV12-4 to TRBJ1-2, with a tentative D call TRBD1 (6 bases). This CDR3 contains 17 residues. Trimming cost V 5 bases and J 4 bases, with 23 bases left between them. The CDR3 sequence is CASSLRDRTDRGYGYTF. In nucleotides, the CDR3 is TGTGCCAGCAGTCTCCGAGACAGGACTGATCGGGGCTATGGCTACACCTTC.

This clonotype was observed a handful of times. The DNA of the CDR3 is TGTGCCTGGAGTCGGGGGACGTGGACTGAAGCTTTCTTT. Its protein product is CAWSRGTWTEAFF. The chain uses TRBV30 and TRBJ1-1; D is perhaps TRBD1 (5 bases). Trimming took off 2 bases at V and 5 bases at J, with 12 bases between the two ends. The CDR3 has 13 amino acids. The V gene's germline CDR1 is GTSNPN and CDR2 SVGIG (reference sequence).

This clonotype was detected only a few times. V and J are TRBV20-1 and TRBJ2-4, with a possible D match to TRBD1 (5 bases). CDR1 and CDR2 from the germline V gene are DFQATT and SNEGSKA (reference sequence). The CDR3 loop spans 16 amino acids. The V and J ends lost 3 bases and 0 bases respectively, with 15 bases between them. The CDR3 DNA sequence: TGCAGTGCTAGCGGACGCAGGGCCCTAGCCAAAAACATTCAGTACTTC. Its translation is CSASGRRALAKNIQYF.

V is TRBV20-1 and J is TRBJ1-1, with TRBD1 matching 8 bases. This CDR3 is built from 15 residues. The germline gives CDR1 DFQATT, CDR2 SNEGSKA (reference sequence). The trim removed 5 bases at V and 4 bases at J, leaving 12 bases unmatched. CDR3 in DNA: TGCAGTGCTTTGGACAGGGTGTCAGTGGTCACTGAAGCTTTCTTT. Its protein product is CSALDRVSVVTEAFF.

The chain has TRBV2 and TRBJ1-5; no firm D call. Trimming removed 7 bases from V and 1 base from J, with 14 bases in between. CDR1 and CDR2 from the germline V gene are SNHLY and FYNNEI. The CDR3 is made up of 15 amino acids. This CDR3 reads CASNGVVGSNQPQHF. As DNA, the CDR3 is TGTGCCAGCAATGGGGTGGTAGGGAGCAATCAGCCCCAGCATTTT.

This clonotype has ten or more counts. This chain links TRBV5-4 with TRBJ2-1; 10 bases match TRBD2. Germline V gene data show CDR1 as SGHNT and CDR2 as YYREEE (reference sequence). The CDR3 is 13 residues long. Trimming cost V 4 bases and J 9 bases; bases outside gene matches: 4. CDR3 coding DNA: TGTGCCAGCAGCGTGAGCGGGAGGGCTGAGCAGTTCTTC. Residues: CASSVSGRAEQFF.

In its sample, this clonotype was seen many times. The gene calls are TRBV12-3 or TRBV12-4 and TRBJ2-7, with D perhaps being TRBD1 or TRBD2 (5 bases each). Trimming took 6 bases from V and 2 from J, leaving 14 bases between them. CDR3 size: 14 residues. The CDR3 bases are TGTGCCAGCAGCCCGACGGGACGGACCTACGAGCAGTACTTC. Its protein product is CASSPTGRTYEQYF.

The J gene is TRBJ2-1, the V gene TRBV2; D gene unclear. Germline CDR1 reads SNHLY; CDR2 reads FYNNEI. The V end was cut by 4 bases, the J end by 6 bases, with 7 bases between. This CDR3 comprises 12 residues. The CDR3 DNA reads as TGTGCCAGCAGTGGCTTGGCCAATGAGCAGTTCTTC. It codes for CASSGLANEQFF.

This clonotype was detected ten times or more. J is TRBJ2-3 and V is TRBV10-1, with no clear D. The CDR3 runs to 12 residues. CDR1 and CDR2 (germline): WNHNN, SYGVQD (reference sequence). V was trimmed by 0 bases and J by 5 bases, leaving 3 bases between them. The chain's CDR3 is CASSESVDTQYF. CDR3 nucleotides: TGCGCCAGCAGTGAGTCTGTAGATACGCAGTATTTT.

This CDR3 is CASSLRTSGNEQFF. CDR3 in DNA: TGCGCCAGCAGCCTTAGAACTAGCGGCAATGAGCAGTTCTTC. This chain joins TRBV4-1 and TRBJ2-1; 8 positions agree with TRBD2. The ends lost 4 bases at V and 6 bases at J; junction bases unmatched: 5. Germline V gene lookup returns CDR1 MGHRA and CDR2 YSYEKL. The CDR3 covers 14 residues.

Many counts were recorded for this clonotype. The CDR3 spells CATSRGLASSDEQFF. CDR3 nucleotides: TGTGCCACCAGCAGGGGACTAGCGTCCTCGGATGAGCAGTTCTTC. This rearrangement joins TRBV15 to TRBJ2-1; 10 bases are shared with TRBD2. V was clipped by 3 bases and J by 8 bases; unmatched bases: 7. The CDR3 consists of 15 residues. From germline, CDR1 is LNHNV and CDR2 YYDKDF (reference sequence).

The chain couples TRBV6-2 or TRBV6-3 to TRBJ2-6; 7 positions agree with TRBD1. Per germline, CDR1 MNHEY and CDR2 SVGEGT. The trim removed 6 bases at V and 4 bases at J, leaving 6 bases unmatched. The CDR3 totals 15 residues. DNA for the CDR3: TGTGCCAGCAGAACCACAGGGGTCGGGGCCAACGTCCTGACTTTC. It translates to CASRTTGVGANVLTF.

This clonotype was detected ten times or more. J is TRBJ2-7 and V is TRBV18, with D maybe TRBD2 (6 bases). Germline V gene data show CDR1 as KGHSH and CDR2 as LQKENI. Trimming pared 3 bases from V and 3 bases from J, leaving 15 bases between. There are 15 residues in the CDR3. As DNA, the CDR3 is TGTGCCAGCTCACCCGGAGGGCAGGTGGTCTACGAGCAGTACTTC. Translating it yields CASSPGGQVVYEQYF.

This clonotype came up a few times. CDR3 nucleotides: TGTGCCAGCAGCTTAGTGCGGAACGGGGAGCTGTTTTTT. Encoded protein: CASSLVRNGELFF. The genes are TRBV11-2 and TRBJ2-2; D is unclear. The V gene's germline CDR1 is SGHAT and CDR2 FQNNGV. V was cut by 1 base and J by 7 bases, with 7 bases left in between. CDR3 length: 13 residues.

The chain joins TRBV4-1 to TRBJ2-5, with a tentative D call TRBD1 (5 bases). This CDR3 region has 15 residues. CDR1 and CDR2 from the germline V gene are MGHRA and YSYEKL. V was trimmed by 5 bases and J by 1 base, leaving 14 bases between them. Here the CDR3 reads CASSSQGLVQETQYF. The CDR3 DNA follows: TGCGCCAGCAGCTCCCAGGGTTTGGTCCAAGAGACCCAGTACTTC.

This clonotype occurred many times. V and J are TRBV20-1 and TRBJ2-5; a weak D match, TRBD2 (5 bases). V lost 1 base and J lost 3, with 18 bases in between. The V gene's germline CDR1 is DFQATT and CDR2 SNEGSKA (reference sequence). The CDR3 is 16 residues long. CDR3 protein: CSARAIRTAREETQYF. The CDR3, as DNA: TGCAGTGCTAGAGCTATTAGGACTGCCCGAGAAGAGACCCAGTACTTC.

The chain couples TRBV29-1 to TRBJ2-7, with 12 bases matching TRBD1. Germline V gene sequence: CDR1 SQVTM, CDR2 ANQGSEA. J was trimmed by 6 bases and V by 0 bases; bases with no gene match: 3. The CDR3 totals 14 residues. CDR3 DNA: TGCAGCGTTGAAGAGGGACAGGGGGCAGGCGAGCAGTACTTC. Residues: CSVEEGQGAGEQYF.

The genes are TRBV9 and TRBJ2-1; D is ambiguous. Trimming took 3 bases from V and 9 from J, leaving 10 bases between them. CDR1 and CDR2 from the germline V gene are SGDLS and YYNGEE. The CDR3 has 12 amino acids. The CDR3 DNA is TGTGCCAGCAGCGCGACCGCAGGTGAGCAGTTCTTC. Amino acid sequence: CASSATAGEQFF.

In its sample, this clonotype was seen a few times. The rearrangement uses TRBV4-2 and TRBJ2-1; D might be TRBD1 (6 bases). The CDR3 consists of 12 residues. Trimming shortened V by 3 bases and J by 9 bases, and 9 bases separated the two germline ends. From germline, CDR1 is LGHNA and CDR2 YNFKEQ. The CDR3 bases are TGTGCCAGCAGCCACGCAGGGGCTGAGCAGTTCTTC. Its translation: CASSHAGAEQFF.

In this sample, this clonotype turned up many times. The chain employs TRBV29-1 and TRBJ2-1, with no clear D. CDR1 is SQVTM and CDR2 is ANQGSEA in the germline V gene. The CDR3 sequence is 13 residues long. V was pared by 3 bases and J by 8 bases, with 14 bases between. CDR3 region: CSVDPPVHYEQFF. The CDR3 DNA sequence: TGCAGCGTTGACCCCCCCGTGCACTATGAGCAGTTCTTC.

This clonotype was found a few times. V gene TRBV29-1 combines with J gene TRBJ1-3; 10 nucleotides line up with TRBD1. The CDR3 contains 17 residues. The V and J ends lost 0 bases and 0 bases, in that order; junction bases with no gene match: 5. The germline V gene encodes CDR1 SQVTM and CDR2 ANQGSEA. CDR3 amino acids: CSVEDRDRGFSGNTIYF. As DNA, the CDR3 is TGCAGCGTTGAAGATCGGGACAGGGGTTTCTCTGGAAACACCATATATTTT.